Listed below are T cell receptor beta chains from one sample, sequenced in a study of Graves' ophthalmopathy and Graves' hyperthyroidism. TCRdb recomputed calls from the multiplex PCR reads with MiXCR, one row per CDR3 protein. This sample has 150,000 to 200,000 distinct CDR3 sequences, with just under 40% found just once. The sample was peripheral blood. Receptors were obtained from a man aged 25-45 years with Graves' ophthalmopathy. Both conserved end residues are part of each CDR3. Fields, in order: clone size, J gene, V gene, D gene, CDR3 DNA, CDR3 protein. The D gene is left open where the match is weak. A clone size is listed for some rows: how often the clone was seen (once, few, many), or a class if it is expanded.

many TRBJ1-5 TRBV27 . TGTGCCAGCAGTCCCGAGTGGAACAATCAGCCCCAGCATTTT CASSPEWNNQPQHF
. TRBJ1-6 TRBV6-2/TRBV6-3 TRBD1 TGTGCCAGCAGTTCCCCTCCGGGACAGGGGTTTCCACCCCTCCACTTT CASSSPPGQGFPPLHF
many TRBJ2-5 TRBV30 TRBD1 TGTGCCTGGAGTTCTCGACAGGGAATTGGAGAGACCCAGTACTTC CAWSSRQGIGETQYF
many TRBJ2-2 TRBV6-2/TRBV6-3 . TGTGCCAGCAGTTACGGGGGGGGGCTGAGCACCGGGGAGCTGTTTTTT CASSYGGGLSTGELFF
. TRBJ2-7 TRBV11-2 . TGTGCCAGCAGCCTACAGGGCTCGGGTTCGTCCTACGAGCAGTACTTC CASSLQGSGSSYEQYF
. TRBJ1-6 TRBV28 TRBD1 TGTGCCAGCAGTACGGGACAGTTCTCGAGCTCCTATAATTCACCCCTCCACTTT CASSTGQFSSSYNSPLHF
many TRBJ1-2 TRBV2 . TGTGCCAGCAGTCCAGAGAAGGGACCTAACTATGGCTACACCTTC CASSPEKGPNYGYTF
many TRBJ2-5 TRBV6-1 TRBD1 TGTGCCAGCAGTGACACAGGGGGAGAGACCCAGTACTTC CASSDTGGETQYF
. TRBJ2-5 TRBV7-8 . TGTGCCAGCAGCTTAGAGAGAGGAGGGAGGGAGACCCAGTACTTC CASSLERGGRETQYF
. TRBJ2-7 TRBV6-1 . TGTGCCAGCAGTGCGGAGAGAGGTAGCTCCTACGAGCAGTACTTC CASSAERGSSYEQYF
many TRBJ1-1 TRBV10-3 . TGTGCCATCAGTGTAGGAGACATGAACACTGAAGCTTTCTTT CAISVGDMNTEAFF
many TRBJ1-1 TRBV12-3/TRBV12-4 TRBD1 TGTGCCAGCAAAATCGGACAGGGGGACACTGAAGCTTTCTTT CASKIGQGDTEAFF
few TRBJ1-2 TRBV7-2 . TGTGCCAGCAGCTTAGAGAAGGGGGACTATGGCTACACCTTC CASSLEKGDYGYTF
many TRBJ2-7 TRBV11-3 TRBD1 TGTGCCAGCAGCTTAGTAGCGAGGGGGCTCAAGGCCTACGAGCAGTACTTC CASSLVARGLKAYEQYF
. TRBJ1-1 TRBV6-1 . TGTGCCAGCAGTCAAATATGGAACACTGAAGCTTTCTTT CASSQIWNTEAFF
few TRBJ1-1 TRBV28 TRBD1 TGTGCCAGCAAAACAGGGGGCAACACTGAAGCTTTCTTT CASKTGGNTEAFF
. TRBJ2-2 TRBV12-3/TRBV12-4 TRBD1 TGTGCCAGCAGTCTCAGGGACAGGGGGGCCGGGGAGCTGTTTTTT CASSLRDRGAGELFF
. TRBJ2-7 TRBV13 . TGTGCCAGCACCATGGGACGGATAGGAAAGCAGTACTTC CASTMGRIGKQYF
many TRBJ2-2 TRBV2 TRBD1 TGTGCCAGCAGTACTACAGGGGTCGGGTTTTCCGGGGAGCTGTTTTTT CASSTTGVGFSGELFF
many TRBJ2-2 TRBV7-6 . TGTGCCAGCAGTTTGTTTGCGCCGACGAACACCGGGGAGCTGCTTTTT CASSLFAPTNTGELLF
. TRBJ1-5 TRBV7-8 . TGTGCCAGCAGCTTGGGGGGGCCTTATAGCAATCAGCCCCAGCATTTT CASSLGGPYSNQPQHF
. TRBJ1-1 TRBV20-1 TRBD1 TGCAGTGCTTCTCCCAGGGGGCTCCAAACTGAAGCTTTCTTT CSASPRGLQTEAFF
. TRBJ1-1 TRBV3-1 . TGTGCCAGCAGCCAAGTGCGAGGGGGCACTGAAGCTTTCTTT CASSQVRGGTEAFF
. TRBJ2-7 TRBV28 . TGTGCCAGCACAGCGACAGACATTACGCAGCAGTACTTC CASTATDITQQYF
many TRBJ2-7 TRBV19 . TGTGCCAGTAGTAAGGGGGGAAGAGGTCTCTACGAGCAGTACTTC CASSKGGRGLYEQYF
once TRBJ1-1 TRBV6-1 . TGTGCCAGCAGGGTGACGGGGCCCAACACTGAAGCTTTCTTT CASRVTGPNTEAFF
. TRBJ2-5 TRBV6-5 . TGTGCCAGCAGTTACGCAAGTGGGATACAAGAGACCCAGTACTTC CASSYASGIQETQYF
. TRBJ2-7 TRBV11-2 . TGTGCCAGCAGCATCTCAGGAGACTCCTACGAGCAGTACTTC CASSISGDSYEQYF
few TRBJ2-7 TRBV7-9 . TGTGCCAGCAGCTTAGCGGCAGGAATAGGCTACGAGCAGTACTTC CASSLAAGIGYEQYF
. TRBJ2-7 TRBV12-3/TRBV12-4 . TGTGCCAGCAGTCATGCTAGCGCTTCGTGGGACGAGCAGTACTTC CASSHASASWDEQYF
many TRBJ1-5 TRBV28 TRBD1 TGTGCCACCTACTCTTGGGACAGGTCCTATCAGCCCCAGCATTTT CATYSWDRSYQPQHF
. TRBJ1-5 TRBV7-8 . TGTGCCAGCAGCTTACGTCGCGGCGACGATCAGCCCCAGCATTTT CASSLRRGDDQPQHF
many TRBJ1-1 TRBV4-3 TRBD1 TGCGCCAGCAGCCAATTACAGGGGTTGGACACTGAAGCTTTCTTT CASSQLQGLDTEAFF
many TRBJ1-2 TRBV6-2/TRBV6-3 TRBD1 TGTGCCAGCAAGGCGGGGACAGGGCGCGGCTACACCTTC CASKAGTGRGYTF
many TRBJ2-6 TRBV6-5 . TGTGCCAGCAGTTTGTTACAGGGTCTGGAGGGGGCCAACGTCCTGACTTTC CASSLLQGLEGANVLTF
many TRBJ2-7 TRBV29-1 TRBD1 TGCAGCGTTGAGTGGACAGGGGGCTACGAGCAGTACTTC CSVEWTGGYEQYF
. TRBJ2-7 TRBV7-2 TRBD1 TGTGCCAGCAGCTACGACAGGGGTGCCTACGAGCAGTACTTC CASSYDRGAYEQYF
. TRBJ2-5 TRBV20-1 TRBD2 TGCAGTGCTAGAGATCGGACTAGCGGAGAGACCCAGTACTTC CSARDRTSGETQYF
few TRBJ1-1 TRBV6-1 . TGTGCCAGCATCTATCGGGAGACCACTGAAGCTTTCTTT CASIYRETTEAFF
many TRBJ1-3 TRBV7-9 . TGTGCCAGCAGCTCTCAGGCGATGTATTCTGGAAACACCATATATTTT CASSSQAMYSGNTIYF
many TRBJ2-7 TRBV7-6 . TGTGCCAGCAGCTTAGAAGGGGGTCTTGGCCGGGTCTCCGAGCAGTACTTC CASSLEGGLGRVSEQYF
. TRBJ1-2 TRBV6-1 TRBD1 TGTGCCGCAGGGGACAGGGCCAATGGCTACACCTTC CAAGDRANGYTF
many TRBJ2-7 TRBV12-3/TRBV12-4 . TGTGCCAGCAGTCCCCTGAGGGGTAGCCACGAGCAGTACTTC CASSPLRGSHEQYF
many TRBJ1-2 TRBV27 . TGTGCCAGCAGTTTTAACAGGGAGAGGGAACTAGGGAACTATGGCTACACCTTC CASSFNRERELGNYGYTF
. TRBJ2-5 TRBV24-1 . TGTGCCACCAGTGGGGGGAGAGTCCAAGAGACCCAGTACTTC CATSGGRVQETQYF
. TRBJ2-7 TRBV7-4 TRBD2 TGTGCCAGCAGCAGCCGTAGCGGGAGTTACGAGCAGTACTTC CASSSRSGSYEQYF
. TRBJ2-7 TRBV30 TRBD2 TGTGCCTGGACTCCCGGGGGGGACCGCCCCTACGAGCAGTACTTC CAWTPGGDRPYEQYF